The 3 T cell receptor beta chains in this list originate from one sample, sequenced in a study of blood T cell repertoires in COVID-19 (dated by TCRdb to the early 2020s). Library construction relied on the immunoSEQ multiplex PCR assay. TCRdb carries this immuneACCESS record with in-frame sequences only. Its versions omit some clonotypes, under half of them owing to an unresolved V gene in the studies checked, with the rest unexplained. The sample has 200,000 to 300,000 clones on record, approximately 81% of them singletons. Clones ranked in the top ten supply 7.9% of the sample. The sample comprised peripheral blood. These receptors originate from an elderly woman with acute or convalescent COVID-19.

The chain is built from TRBV30 and TRBJ1-3; possibly TRBD1 for D (5 bases). The CDR3 spans 14 residues. The V end was cut by 4 bases, the J end by 0 bases, with 10 bases between. Germline V lookup: CDR1 GTSNPN, CDR2 SVGIG (reference sequence). CDR3 in DNA: TGTGCCTGGACTAGGGACTACTCTGGAAACACCATATATTTT. It encodes CAWTRDYSGNTIYF.

The CDR3: CASSLVPSGGTSSYNEQFF. CDR3 nucleotides: TGCGCCAGCAGCTTGGTCCCTAGCGGGGGGACGAGCTCCTACAATGAGCAGTTCTTC. V gene TRBV5-1 combines with J gene TRBJ2-1; 11 bases fit TRBD2. The CDR3 is 19 amino acids. In germline, CDR1 is SGHRS, CDR2 YFSETQ. The junction had 8 bases not matched to a gene; V was cut back by 0 bases and J by 0 bases.

Only a few counts were recorded for this clone. V usage is TRBV6-5 and J usage is TRBJ1-1, with D perhaps matching TRBD1 (5 bases). Per germline, CDR1 MNHEY and CDR2 SVGAGI. The CDR3 is made up of 14 amino acids. The V and J ends lost 5 bases and 1 base respectively, with 11 bases between them. This CDR3 reads CASSKDTPNTEAFF. The DNA for the CDR3 is TGTGCCAGCAGTAAGGACACTCCGAACACTGAAGCTTTCTTT.